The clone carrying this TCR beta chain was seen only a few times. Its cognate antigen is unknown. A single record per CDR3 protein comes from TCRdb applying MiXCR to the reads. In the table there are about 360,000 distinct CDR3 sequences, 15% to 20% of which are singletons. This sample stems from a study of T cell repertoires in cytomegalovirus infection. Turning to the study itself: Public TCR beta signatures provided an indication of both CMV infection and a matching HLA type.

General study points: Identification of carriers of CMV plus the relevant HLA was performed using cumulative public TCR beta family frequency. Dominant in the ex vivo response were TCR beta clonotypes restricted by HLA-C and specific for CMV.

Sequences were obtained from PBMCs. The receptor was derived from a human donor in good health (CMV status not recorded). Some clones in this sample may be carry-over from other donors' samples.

For the CDR3, the DNA is TGCGCCAGCAGCCAAGTCGGATTAGACGGGGATACGCAGTATTTT. Protein: CASSQVGLDGDTQYF. V gene TRBV4-3 combines with J gene TRBJ2-3; D is undetermined. The length of the CDR3 is 15 residues. The V gene's germline CDR1 is LGHNA and CDR2 YSLEER. The V gene lost 1 base and the J gene lost 6 bases, with 14 bases spanning the gap.